The 7 T cell receptor beta chains reported below all come from one sample, sequenced in a study of blood T cell repertoires in COVID-19. The method was immunoSEQ multiplex PCR; TCRdb's version includes in-frame clones alone and lacks a portion of them. The sample shows fewer than 250,000 clones, about four fifths of them seen only once. Source material: peripheral blood. The receptors were gathered from a man aged 45 to 65 with active or convalescent COVID-19.

In its sample, this clone was seen once. The rearrangement joins TRBV7-9 to TRBJ2-5; D remains ambiguous. V was shortened by 1 base and J by 3 bases, with 9 bases between the two germline ends. Germline V gene lookup returns CDR1 SEHNR and CDR2 FQNEAQ (reference sequence). The CDR3 covers 14 residues. The CDR3 reads CASSLGSEKETQYF. The CDR3 bases are TGTGCCAGCAGCTTAGGGTCGGAGAAAGAGACCCAGTACTTC.

The chain joins TRBV5-1 to TRBJ2-7; D not certain. CDR1 is SGHRS and CDR2 is YFSETQ in the germline V gene. V was trimmed by 1 base and J by 0 bases, leaving 14 bases between them. This CDR3 spans 16 amino acids. CDR3 DNA sequence: TGCGCCAGCAGCTTGTCACCTCCAGTAAGCTCCTACGAGCAGTACTTC. Its protein product is CASSLSPPVSSYEQYF.

V usage is TRBV12-3 or TRBV12-4 and J usage is TRBJ1-2; no clear D gene. Deletions cut 8 bases from V and 2 bases from J, with 12 bases between. This CDR3 has 13 amino acids. CDR3 sequence (DNA): TGTGCCAGCGGGCCCACAGCCAACTATGGCTACACCTTC. Translated: CASGPTANYGYTF.

The V and J genes are TRBV15 and TRBJ2-7, with a possible D match to TRBD1 (6 bases). The germline gives CDR1 LNHNV, CDR2 YYDKDF (reference sequence). The CDR3 length is 14 residues. V was pared by 0 bases and J by 2 bases, with 8 bases between. The CDR3: CATSRDQGPYEQYF. As DNA, the CDR3 is TGTGCCACCAGCAGAGATCAGGGGCCCTACGAGCAGTACTTC.

This clone has a single count. CDR3 DNA sequence: TGTGCCACCAGCGACACTAGCGGGGGGCCCCAGTTCTTC. It yields the protein CATSDTSGGPQFF. This chain connects TRBV24-1 to TRBJ2-1; 12 bases fit TRBD2. J was trimmed by 13 bases and V by 7 bases; bases with no gene match: 7. This CDR3 is 13 amino acids long. Germline V gives CDR1 KGHDR, CDR2 SFDVKD.

The rearrangement joins TRBV11-3 to TRBJ2-1, with D maybe TRBD1 (5 bases). V gave up 5 bases and J gave up 0 bases, with 11 bases separating them. CDR3 length: 15 amino acids. Germline V gene sequence: CDR1 SGHNT, CDR2 YENEEA. The CDR3 DNA reads as TGTGCCAGCAGCCCCGACAGAAGCTCCTACAATGAGCAGTTCTTC. Encoded protein: CASSPDRSSYNEQFF. Looking up the rest from reference TRBV11-3 and TRBJ2-1 gives the full variable domain: EAGVVQSPRYKIIEKKQPVAFWCNPISGHNTLYWYLQNLGQGPELLIRYENEEAVDDSQLPKDRFSAERLKGVDSTLKIQPAELGDSAVYLCASSPDRSSYNEQFFGPGTRLTVL.

The rearrangement joins TRBV7-2 to TRBJ1-2, with 10 positions matching TRBD1. CDR1 SGHTA and CDR2 FQGNSA come from the germline V gene. With 5 bases clipped from V and 5 bases from J, the junction kept 8 bases outside the gene matches. This CDR3 is built from 15 residues. CDR3 region: CASSARQGASYGYTF. The CDR3 DNA reads as TGTGCCAGCAGCGCGCGACAGGGGGCGTCATATGGCTACACCTTC. Looking up the rest from reference TRBV7-2 and TRBJ1-2 gives the full variable domain: GAGVSQSPSNKVTEKGKDVELRCDPISGHTALYWYRQSLGQGLEFLIYFQGNSAPDKSGLPSDRFSAERTGGSVSTLTIQRTQQEDSAVYLCASSARQGASYGYTFGSGTRLTVV.